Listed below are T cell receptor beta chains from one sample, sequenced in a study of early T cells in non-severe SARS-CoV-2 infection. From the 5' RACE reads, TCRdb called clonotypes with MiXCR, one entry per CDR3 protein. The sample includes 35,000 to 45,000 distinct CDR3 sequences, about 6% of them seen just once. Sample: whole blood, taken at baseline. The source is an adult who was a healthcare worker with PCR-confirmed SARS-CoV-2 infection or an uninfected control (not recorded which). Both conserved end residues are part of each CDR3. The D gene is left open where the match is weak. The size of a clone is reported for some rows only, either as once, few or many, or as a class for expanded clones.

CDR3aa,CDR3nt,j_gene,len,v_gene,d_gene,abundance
CASSLSRSLSYEQYF,TGTGCCAGCAGTTTAAGCCGGTCCCTCTCCTACGAGCAGTACTTC,TRBJ2-7,15,TRBV12-3/TRBV12-4,.,.
CASSHPREWAKNIQYF,TGTGCCAGCAGCCACCCCAGGGAGTGGGCCAAAAACATTCAGTACTTC,TRBJ2-4,16,TRBV12-3/TRBV12-4,.,.
CAWSDGTGGLREKLFF,TGTGCCTGGAGTGATGGGACAGGGGGCCTTCGTGAAAAACTGTTTTTT,TRBJ1-4,16,TRBV30,TRBD1,many
CASSPDGLNTEAFF,TGTGCCAGCAGCCCGGACGGTTTGAACACTGAAGCTTTCTTT,TRBJ1-1,14,TRBV7-9,.,few
CASSFDPTSSGNTIYF,TGTGCCAGCAGCTTTGATCCAACTTCTTCTGGAAACACCATATATTTT,TRBJ1-3,16,TRBV5-5,.,few
CASSLAGTEKLFF,TGCGCCAGCAGCTTGGCAGGAACTGAAAAACTGTTTTTT,TRBJ1-4,13,TRBV5-1,.,.
CATSRSRDSENEKLFF,TGTGCCACCAGCAGAAGTCGGGACAGTGAGAATGAAAAACTGTTTTTT,TRBJ1-4,16,TRBV15,TRBD1,many
CSACDRAGVGTEAFF,TGCAGTGCTTGCGACAGGGCTGGAGTGGGCACTGAAGCTTTCTTT,TRBJ1-1,15,TRBV20-1,TRBD1,few
CASSFQGATYEQYF,TGTGCCAGCAGCTTTCAGGGGGCCACCTACGAGCAGTACTTC,TRBJ2-7,14,TRBV5-4,TRBD1,many
CASSKTASGNTIYF,TGTGCCAGCAGTAAAACAGCCTCTGGAAACACCATATATTTT,TRBJ1-3,14,TRBV28,.,many
CASSPDRGLGYTF,TGTGCCAGCTCACCGGACAGGGGGTTGGGCTACACCTTC,TRBJ1-2,13,TRBV18,TRBD1,many
CASSRQAGGEKLFF,TGTGCCAGCAGCCGACAGGCCGGGGGTGAAAAACTGTTTTTT,TRBJ1-4,14,TRBV12-3/TRBV12-4,.,many
CATSEGYEQFF,TGTGCCACCAGTGAGGGCTATGAGCAGTTCTTC,TRBJ2-1,11,TRBV24-1,.,few
CASSLGGNNGYTF,TGTGCCAGCAGCTTAGGGGGGAATAATGGCTACACCTTC,TRBJ1-2,13,TRBV7-6,.,many
CAWKYELAGNNEQFF,TGTGCCTGGAAATACGAACTAGCGGGGAACAATGAGCAGTTCTTC,TRBJ2-1,15,TRBV30,TRBD2,few
CASSLLGESQYF,TGTGCCAGCAGCTTACTGGGGGAGTCCCAGTACTTC,TRBJ2-5,12,TRBV11-2,.,few